These 28 T cell receptor beta chains came from one sample sequenced in a study of blood T cells in healthy people across ages. PCR was performed a second time for roughly 7 to 12 cycles using a sample-barcoded 5' primer and a J-beta primer mix. TCRdb re-called the 5' RACE reads through MiXCR, storing one row per CDR3 protein. The sample has 1,100,000 or so distinct CDR3 sequences; 40% to 50% are singletons. Sequenced: blood. The receptors were gathered from a woman aged 55-75 years in good health.

This clonotype was detected many times. The chain joins TRBV29-1 to TRBJ2-7; possibly TRBD1 or TRBD2 for D (5 bases each). With 6 bases removed from V and 3 bases from J, the gap between germline ends came to 18 bases. The CDR3 has 14 amino acids. Germline V lookup: CDR1 SQVTM, CDR2 ANQGSEA. The CDR3 is CSVGRVRGVYEQYF. The CDR3 DNA sequence: TGCAGCGTAGGAAGGGTGAGAGGGGTCTACGAGCAGTACTTC.

The chain is built from TRBV29-1 and TRBJ1-4, with a weak D call TRBD1 (6 bases). The germline CDR1 and CDR2 sequences are SQVTM and ANQGSEA. The CDR3 totals 14 residues. The V end was cut by 6 bases, the J end by 6 bases, with 17 bases between. As DNA, the CDR3 is TGCAGCGTGGCTTCAGGGGCAACCGATGAAAAACTGTTTTTT. This translates into CSVASGATDEKLFF.

The chain uses TRBV7-9 and TRBJ1-1; D unresolved. CDR1 is SEHNR, CDR2 FQNEAQ, per germline (reference sequence). The V end was cut by 1 base, the J end by 6 bases, with 6 bases between. The CDR3 sequence is 12 residues long. DNA of the CDR3: TGTGCCAGCAGCTTAGTTAACGCTGAAGCTTTCTTT. This encodes CASSLVNAEAFF.

V and J are TRBV29-1 and TRBJ1-1, with no clear D. This CDR3 has 11 residues. Between the trimmed V and J ends, which lost 7 bases and 0 bases, there was a span of 6 bases. Germline V gene lookup returns CDR1 SQVTM and CDR2 ANQGSEA. This CDR3 reads CSAYMNTEAFF. In DNA form, the CDR3 reads TGCAGCGCTTACATGAACACTGAAGCTTTCTTT.

The V call is TRBV28, the J call TRBJ2-1, with 10 positions matching TRBD2. Germline CDR1 is MDHEN and CDR2 is SYDVKM. The CDR3 sequence is 16 residues long. Trimming at V came to 6 bases and at J to 7 bases, leaving 12 bases not matched to a gene. For the CDR3, the DNA is TGTGCCAGCAGATTGCGGACTAGCGGATACGGGAATGAGCAGTTCTTC. Translation: CASRLRTSGYGNEQFF.

This clonotype was seen a handful of times. The chain employs TRBV12-3 or TRBV12-4 and TRBJ2-5, with D unresolved. CDR3 length equals 13 residues. V was cut by 9 bases and J by 2 bases, with 13 bases left in between. CDR3 sequence reads: CASWGGAQETQYF. CDR3 DNA: TGTGCCAGTTGGGGTGGCGCACAAGAGACCCAGTACTTC.

V gene TRBV4-2 combines with J gene TRBJ2-7; 8 bases are shared with TRBD1. J gave up 6 bases and V 5 bases, and 9 bases lay outside the gene matches. The germline V gene encodes CDR1 LGHNA and CDR2 YNFKEQ. The CDR3 is made up of 14 amino acids. DNA for the CDR3: TGTGCCAGCAGCGAGACAGGGGACCTTCGCGAGCAGTACTTC. As protein: CASSETGDLREQYF.

This clonotype came up many times. The chain carries TRBV25-1 and TRBJ2-5; 10 bases agree with TRBD2. Germline-derived CDR1 and CDR2 are MGHDK and SYGVNS. The CDR3 covers 14 residues. V dropped 2 bases and J dropped 3; count of bases not matched to a gene: 0. The CDR3 sequence is CASSELAGEETQYF. CDR3 nucleotides: TGTGCCAGCAGTGAACTAGCGGGAGAAGAGACCCAGTACTTC.

V and J are TRBV5-5 and TRBJ1-1, with D unclear. Trimming left V 0 bases short and J 6 bases short, with 12 bases between. The germline V gene has CDR1 SGHKS and CDR2 YYEKEE (reference sequence). The CDR3 extends over 14 amino acids. The DNA of the CDR3 is TGTGCCAGCAGCTTGGGCGGGCTTCTCTCTGAAGCTTTCTTT. Encoded protein: CASSLGGLLSEAFF.

This clonotype was counted ten times or more. This rearrangement joins TRBV6-5 to TRBJ2-5; perhaps TRBD1 as D (6 bases). Deletions cut 0 bases from V and 4 bases from J, with 21 bases between. This CDR3 comprises 18 residues. Germline V CDR1 and CDR2: MNHEY, SVGAGI. As DNA, the CDR3 is TGTGCCAGCAGTTACTCTTTCCCCTCAGGGGTGACCACAGAGACCCAGTACTTC. This gives the protein CASSYSFPSGVTTETQYF.

The chain uses TRBV5-1 and TRBJ2-4; TRBD2 matches at 9 bases. The germline CDR1 and CDR2 sequences are SGHRS and YFSETQ. Losses at the gene ends were 0 bases for V and 0 bases for J; bases not matched to a gene: 13. The CDR3 is 20 residues long. In DNA, the CDR3 is TGCGCCAGCAGCTTGGACCTGACTAGCGGAACCACTCTAGCCAAAAACATTCAGTACTTC. Translated: CASSLDLTSGTTLAKNIQYF. Supplemented by reference TRBV5-1 and TRBJ2-4, the full variable domain reads KAGVTQTPRYLIKTRGQQVTLSCSPISGHRSVSWYQQTPGQGLQFLFEYFSETQRNKGNFPGRFSGRQFSNSRSEMNVSTLELGDSALYLCASSLDLTSGTTLAKNIQYFGAGTRLSVL.

The V call is TRBV30, the J call TRBJ2-3, with 10 bases aligning to TRBD1. The CDR3 runs 14 residues. Losses at the gene ends were 2 bases for V and 3 bases for J; bases not matched to a gene: 2. Germline V lookup: CDR1 GTSNPN, CDR2 SVGIG (reference sequence). CDR3 DNA: TGTGCCTGGAGTCGGACAGGGGGAACAGATACGCAGTATTTT. Its protein product is CAWSRTGGTDTQYF.

This clonotype was seen a few times. This sequence joins TRBV21-1 and TRBJ2-5; TRBD2 is taken as the D call from the table, unchecked against the DNA. TRBV21-1 constitutes a pseudogene. The CDR3 consists of 17 residues. CDR3 bases: TGTGCCAGCAGCAAATGCGAGGTAGCGGGAGTGCAAGAGACCCAGTACTTC. Protein product: CASSKCEVAGVQETQYF.

This clonotype has ten or more counts. The J gene is TRBJ1-5, the V gene TRBV7-2; TRBD1 is a possible D gene (5 bases). The CDR3 runs to 15 residues. Germline assignment: CDR1 SGHTA and CDR2 FQGNSA. V was clipped by 5 bases and J by 2 bases, with 13 bases between them. CDR3 region: CASSLVGGGNQPQHF. The DNA of the CDR3 is TGTGCCAGCAGCCTGGTGGGGGGAGGCAATCAGCCCCAGCATTTT.

The V gene is TRBV12-3 or TRBV12-4, the J gene TRBJ1-4; D gene unclear. V was pared by 6 bases and J by 8 bases, with 10 bases between. The length of the CDR3 is 12 residues. The chain's CDR3 is CASSPDEEKLFF. The CDR3 DNA reads as TGTGCCAGCAGCCCCGATGAGGAAAAACTGTTTTTT.

This clonotype was seen only a few times. The CDR3 DNA is TGTGCCAGCAGTTCCCCAGGCATGAGCTCCTACAATGAGCAGTACTTC. It translates to CASSSPGMSSYNEQYF. The rearrangement joins TRBV27 to TRBJ2-1; D is ambiguous. The DNA matches TRBJ2-7 better at its end, which makes the J call doubtful. The CDR3 loop spans 16 amino acids. The germline CDR1 and CDR2 sequences are MNHEY and SMNVEV (reference sequence).

The J gene is TRBJ1-4, the V gene TRBV7-7; D uncertain. The germline V and J ends were trimmed by 3 bases and 5 bases, with 13 bases remaining between them. Germline V lookup: CDR1 SSHAT, CDR2 FNYEAQ (reference sequence). There are 15 residues in the CDR3. The CDR3 reads CASSFSHPKNEKLFF. The CDR3 DNA sequence: TGTGCCAGCAGCTTTTCCCATCCCAAAAATGAAAAACTGTTTTTT.

The chain carries TRBV29-1 and TRBJ2-7; D perhaps matches TRBD1 (5 bases). Trimming shortened V by 6 bases and J by 0 bases, and 12 bases separated the two germline ends. CDR3 size: 13 residues. Germline V gives CDR1 SQVTM, CDR2 ANQGSEA. CDR3 sequence reads: CSVQPTGSYEQYF. The CDR3 DNA follows: TGCAGCGTACAGCCCACAGGCTCCTACGAGCAGTACTTC.

The chain's CDR3 is CASSSRLAGVITYEQYF. CDR3 in DNA: TGTGCCAGCAGTTCTCGACTAGCGGGAGTCATCACCTACGAGCAGTACTTC. J is TRBJ2-7 and V is TRBV12-3 or TRBV12-4, with 12 positions matching TRBD2. The CDR3 runs to 17 residues. The junction had 9 bases not matched to a gene; V was cut back by 4 bases and J by 2 bases.

The V call is TRBV6-5, the J call TRBJ2-4; 9 bases are shared with TRBD2. The CDR3 is made up of 15 amino acids. The germline V gene encodes CDR1 MNHEY and CDR2 SVGAGI. V shed 5 bases, J shed 6 bases, and the junction held 8 bases outside the gene matches. The CDR3 protein is CASSRNSGRVNIQYF. CDR3 DNA: TGTGCCAGCAGTCGTAATAGCGGGAGAGTAAACATTCAGTACTTC.

This clonotype has a handful of counts. J is TRBJ2-7 and V is TRBV4-1; D is possibly TRBD2 (6 bases). V lost 1 base to trimming and J lost 3 bases, with 13 bases between them. CDR3 length: 15 residues. The germline V gene has CDR1 MGHRA and CDR2 YSYEKL. The CDR3 here is CASSQVSTRVYEQYF. CDR3 nucleotide sequence: TGCGCCAGCAGCCAAGTGTCGACTAGAGTCTACGAGCAGTACTTC.

The CDR3 loop reads CASSLVGPGTSGPDNEQFF. Here the CDR3 DNA reads TGTGCCAGCAGCTTAGTGGGCCCCGGGACTAGCGGGCCTGACAATGAGCAGTTCTTC. V usage is TRBV7-7 and J usage is TRBJ2-1; 12 bases fit TRBD2. The CDR3 has 19 amino acids. V was clipped by 1 base and J by 5 bases; unmatched bases: 12. Per germline, CDR1 SSHAT and CDR2 FNYEAQ (reference sequence).

CDR3 sequence (DNA): TGTGCCAGCAGTTTACGGTGGGTGGCGGGACAGGGGGACCGAGAAAAACTGTTTTTT. This encodes CASSLRWVAGQGDREKLFF. The rearrangement uses TRBV27 and TRBJ1-4; 11 positions match TRBD1. V was pared by 2 bases and J by 8 bases, with 16 bases of the junction left unmatched. Germline lookup yields CDR1 MNHEY and CDR2 SMNVEV (reference sequence). CDR3 length equals 19 residues.

This clonotype has at least ten counts. V is TRBV21-1 and J is TRBJ2-3; the table's D call of TRBD2 was not tested on the DNA. TRBV21-1 is a pseudogene. The CDR3 is 21 amino acids. Here the CDR3 reads CASTNGGVTSGIRLNTDTQYF. For the CDR3, the DNA is TGTGCCAGCACCAACGGCGGGGTAACTAGCGGGATTCGACTGAACACAGATACGCAGTATTTT.

The rearrangement uses TRBV5-1 and TRBJ2-7; 8 bases line up with TRBD1. Unmatched junction bases numbered 9, after V lost 4 bases and J lost 3 bases. Germline CDR1 reads SGHRS; CDR2 reads YFSETQ. The CDR3 length is 15 residues. CDR3 sequence (DNA): TGCGCCAGCAGCCGAGGGGGACAGGACCACTACGAGCAGTACTTC. This encodes CASSRGGQDHYEQYF.

This clonotype was counted a few times. J is TRBJ2-3 and V is TRBV7-9; D remains ambiguous. This CDR3 has 16 residues. V dropped 2 bases and J dropped 0 bases, with 12 bases sitting between them. Germline CDR1 is SEHNR and CDR2 is FQNEAQ (reference sequence). The CDR3 region has the DNA TGTGCCAGCAGCTTACAGGACCCCCTAAGCACAGATACGCAGTATTTT. This gives the protein CASSLQDPLSTDTQYF.

This clonotype was picked up a small number of times. The gene calls are TRBV27 and TRBJ2-1; no reliable D call. CDR3 size: 14 residues. The germline CDR1 and CDR2 sequences are MNHEY and SMNVEV (reference sequence). V lost 8 bases and J 3 bases, leaving 14 bases between the germline ends. The CDR3 region is CASGRVGRYNEQFF. For the CDR3, the DNA is TGTGCCAGCGGACGGGTAGGGCGCTACAATGAGCAGTTCTTC.

The chain couples TRBV10-1 to TRBJ2-7; either TRBD1 or TRBD2 may fit D (6 bases each). CDR3 size: 13 residues. V dropped 4 bases and J dropped 9 bases, with 16 bases sitting between them. Germline loops: CDR1 WNHNN, CDR2 SYGVQD (reference sequence). The DNA for the CDR3 is TGCGCCAGCAGTGTAACGAAGGGGGGTGCGCAGTACTTC. Protein sequence: CASSVTKGGAQYF.